The 13 T cell receptor beta chains below come from one sample, sequenced in a study of shared clonotypes between healthy human individuals. The repertoire was sequenced with immunoSEQ multiplex PCR; TCRdb's copy has only in-frame clones and lacks some. The sample gives about 1,900,000 clones, approximately 94% of which show up once; 0.9% to 1.5% is in the top ten. CD45RO-negative CD8 cells positively selected for CCR7 made up the naive population, which excluded terminally differentiated effector memory CD45RA+ cells. Sequencing was performed on naive CD8+ T cells sorted from blood. The receptors derive from a man aged 18 to 29 in good health.

The J gene is TRBJ2-7, the V gene TRBV28; TRBD1 matches 7 bases. The ends lost 6 bases at V and 6 bases at J; junction bases unmatched: 8. The CDR3 length is 13 residues. Germline CDR1 MDHEN, CDR2 SYDVKM. CDR3 amino acids: CASSHLQGLEQYF. The CDR3 DNA reads as TGTGCCAGCAGCCATTTACAGGGGCTCGAGCAGTACTTC.

This chain connects TRBV11-2 to TRBJ2-3; D might be TRBD2 (5 bases). V lost 8 bases and J lost 6, with 9 bases in between. Germline V CDR1 and CDR2: SGHAT, FQNNGV. The CDR3 is 11 amino acids. CDR3 loop: CASGSGDTQYF. The CDR3 DNA reads TGTGCCAGCGGGAGTGGCGATACGCAGTATTTT.

Regarding this clone: The same CDR3 arises from other DNA sequences in this sample as well. The chain joins TRBV27 to TRBJ2-2, with TRBD2 as a possible D gene (7 bases). The length of the CDR3 is 14 residues. V was pared by 2 bases and J by 4 bases, with 8 bases between. Germline V gene sequence: CDR1 MNHEY, CDR2 SMNVEV (reference sequence). CDR3 amino acids: CASSLRGGTGELFF. In DNA, the CDR3 is TGTGCCAGCAGTTTAAGGGGGGGCACCGGGGAGCTGTTTTTT.

The V call is TRBV4-2, the J call TRBJ2-3; the match to TRBD2 covers 11 bases. The CDR3 spans 15 residues. Losses at the gene ends were 1 base for V and 5 bases for J; bases not matched to a gene: 2. Germline V gene lookup returns CDR1 LGHNA and CDR2 YNFKEQ. CDR3: CASSQGLAGQDTQYF. The CDR3 nucleotides are TGTGCCAGCAGCCAAGGACTAGCGGGGCAAGATACGCAGTATTTT.

The chain recombines TRBV2 with TRBJ2-5; D unresolved. The length of the CDR3 is 14 residues. Germline lookup yields CDR1 SNHLY and CDR2 FYNNEI. Trimming left V 4 bases short and J 3 bases short, with 12 bases between. CDR3 sequence: CASSGSHGEETQYF. The CDR3 DNA is TGTGCCAGCAGTGGATCTCATGGGGAAGAGACCCAGTACTTC.

The chain uses TRBV5-6 and TRBJ1-2; D ambiguous. The germline gives CDR1 SGHDT, CDR2 YYEEEE. The CDR3 extends over 14 amino acids. V was clipped by 3 bases and J by 2 bases, with 11 bases between them. In DNA, the CDR3 is TGTGCCAGCAGCTGGGTCCGGGAGAACTATGGCTACACCTTC. Amino acids: CASSWVRENYGYTF. Drawing the rest from reference TRBV5-6 and TRBJ1-2, the complete variable domain is DAGVTQSPTHLIKTRGQQVTLRCSPKSGHDTVSWYQQALGQGPQFIFQYYEEEERQRGNFPDRFSGHQFPNYSSELNVNALLLGDSALYLCASSWVRENYGYTFGSGTRLTVV.

The table lists this clone with a count of one. The chain uses TRBV6-1 and TRBJ1-4, with D unclear. V was shortened by 1 base and J by 0 bases, with 6 bases between the two germline ends. CDR1 MNHNS and CDR2 SASEGT come from the germline V gene. The CDR3 covers 15 residues. The CDR3 sequence is CASSEVYATNEKLFF. Written as DNA, the CDR3 is TGTGCCAGCAGTGAAGTGTATGCAACTAATGAAAAACTGTTTTTT.

The gene calls are TRBV7-9 and TRBJ2-2; 7 bases are a match to TRBD1. V gave up 1 base and J gave up 4 bases; unmatched junction bases: 12. The CDR3 totals 18 residues. Germline CDR1 reads SEHNR; CDR2 reads FQNEAQ (reference sequence). The CDR3 is CASSLGGAQGIPTGELFF. The CDR3 DNA reads TGTGCCAGCAGCTTAGGTGGGGCACAGGGGATCCCCACCGGGGAGCTGTTTTTT.

The rearrangement links TRBV7-9 to TRBJ1-5; the D is unclear. Germline V gives CDR1 SEHNR, CDR2 FQNEAQ (reference sequence). Trimming stripped 4 bases from V and 0 bases from J, with 16 bases between. This CDR3 has 17 residues. The CDR3, as DNA: TGTGCCAGCAGCTACGTGGTGGGTCCTTATAGCAATCAGCCCCAGCATTTT. Its translation: CASSYVVGPYSNQPQHF. Full variable domain (missing parts from reference TRBV7-9 and TRBJ1-5): DTGVSQNPRHKITKRGQNVTFRCDPISEHNRLYWYRQTLGQGPEFLTYFQNEAQLEKSRLLSDRFSAERPKGSFSTLEIQRTEQGDSAMYLCASSYVVGPYSNQPQHFGDGTRLSIL.

To note about this clone: The sample has other DNA sequences that encode this CDR3 too. The chain employs TRBV5-6 and TRBJ2-7; 9 bases are shared with TRBD2. This CDR3 contains 14 residues. After removal of 1 base from V and 1 base from J, the junction contained 0 bases not matched to a gene. CDR1 is SGHDT and CDR2 is YYEEEE in the germline V gene. CDR3 DNA sequence: TGTGCCAGCAGCTTGACTAGCGGGTCCTACGAGCAGTACTTC. It is translated as CASSLTSGSYEQYF. The variable domain in full, completed from reference TRBV5-6 and TRBJ2-7, reads DAGVTQSPTHLIKTRGQQVTLRCSPKSGHDTVSWYQQALGQGPQFIFQYYEEEERQRGNFPDRFSGHQFPNYSSELNVNALLLGDSALYLCASSLTSGSYEQYFGPGTRLTVT.

As to this clone: Additional DNA sequences in this sample encode the identical CDR3. The rearrangement uses TRBV13 and TRBJ2-2; unclear D gene. V lost 0 bases and J lost 1, with 3 bases in between. The CDR3 is made up of 14 amino acids. Germline V gives CDR1 PRHDT, CDR2 FYEKMQ (reference sequence). CDR3 residues: CASSLGLNTGELFF. The DNA for the CDR3 is TGTGCCAGCAGCTTAGGCTTGAACACCGGGGAGCTGTTTTTT.

This clone was observed once. The chain joins TRBV7-8 to TRBJ2-7, with 9 bases fitting TRBD1. The germline V gene has CDR1 SGHVS and CDR2 FQNEAQ. The CDR3 runs to 15 residues. V dropped 1 base and J dropped 4; count of bases not matched to a gene: 5. As DNA, the CDR3 is TGTGCCAGCAGCTTAGGACAGGGGGGGATATACGAGCAGTACTTC. Its protein product is CASSLGQGGIYEQYF.

The chain joins TRBV4-1 to TRBJ2-7; 7 bases are shared with TRBD2. This CDR3 contains 16 residues. After removal of 1 base from V and 4 bases from J, the junction contained 10 bases not matched to a gene. CDR1 is MGHRA and CDR2 is YSYEKL in the germline V gene. The CDR3 protein is CASSQALADGGYEQYF. CDR3 DNA sequence: TGCGCCAGCAGCCAAGCCCTAGCGGACGGAGGGTACGAGCAGTACTTC.